These 22 T cell receptor beta chains were all obtained from the same sample, sequenced in a study of T cell responses to AZD1222 COVID-19 vaccine. The table came from immunoSEQ multiplex PCR; TCRdb's copy has only in-frame clones and leaves some out. The table includes fewer than 100,000 clones, around nine tenths detected once. The sequenced sample was peripheral blood, obtained on day 0 of AZD1222 vaccination. These receptors were collected from an adult in good health.

Only one count was recorded for this clone. V gene TRBV6-5 combines with J gene TRBJ1-5, with D tentatively TRBD1 (6 bases). Germline CDR1 reads MNHEY; CDR2 reads SVGAGI. The length of the CDR3 is 13 residues. The ends were cut back, 7 bases at V and 3 bases at J, with 10 bases in the middle. CDR3 nucleotides: TGTGCCAGCAAAGGACAGAACAATCAGCCCCAGCATTTT. It is translated as CASKGQNNQPQHF.

In this sample, this clone turned up a few times. The rearrangement joins TRBV10-3 to TRBJ1-2; 10 bases match TRBD1. CDR3 size: 16 residues. The trim removed 6 bases at V and 4 bases at J, leaving 11 bases unmatched. The germline CDR1 and CDR2 sequences are ENHRY and SYGVKD. The CDR3 reads CAISKGTGVELYGYTF. CDR3 coding DNA: TGTGCCATCAGCAAAGGGACAGGGGTGGAACTCTATGGCTACACCTTC.

The chain has TRBV5-4 and TRBJ1-5, with D perhaps matching TRBD1 (6 bases). Trimming cost V 3 bases and J 7 bases, with 11 bases left between them. Germline V gives CDR1 SGHNT, CDR2 YYREEE (reference sequence). There are 13 residues in the CDR3. For the CDR3, the DNA is TGTGCCAGCAGCTCGGGGGGCGACCAGCCCCAGCATTTT. It specifies CASSSGGDQPQHF.

This sequence joins TRBV5-1 and TRBJ1-6, with TRBD1 matching 9 bases. The CDR3 runs 14 residues. CDR1 is SGHRS and CDR2 is YFSETQ in the germline V gene. Losses at the gene ends were 5 bases for V and 10 bases for J; bases not matched to a gene: 7. The CDR3 sequence: CASRRDRDGSPLHF. DNA for the CDR3: TGCGCCAGCAGACGGGACAGGGACGGGTCACCCCTCCACTTT.

The V and J genes are TRBV5-1 and TRBJ2-1, with D possibly matching TRBD2 (6 bases). The CDR3 sequence is 15 residues long. CDR1 is SGHRS and CDR2 is YFSETQ in the germline V gene. V was pared by 0 bases and J by 3 bases, with 10 bases between. CDR3 bases: TGCGCCAGCAGCTTGGTAGGACTACACTACAATGAGCAGTTCTTC. Translation: CASSLVGLHYNEQFF.

The rearrangement joins TRBV7-9 to TRBJ2-7, with D maybe TRBD1 (5 bases). Germline CDR1 reads SEHNR; CDR2 reads FQNEAQ (reference sequence). The V end lost 5 bases, the J end lost 0 bases, and 14 bases lay between the germline ends. The CDR3 loop spans 15 amino acids. The CDR3 DNA follows: TGTGCCAGCAGCAAGGGGTCTTTAACCTCCTACGAGCAGTACTTC. Its translation: CASSKGSLTSYEQYF.

The rearrangement joins TRBV19 to TRBJ1-1; 7 bases match TRBD1. The CDR3 consists of 14 residues. From germline, CDR1 is LNHDA and CDR2 SQIVND (reference sequence). Trimming took 8 bases from V and 0 from J; bases not matched to a gene: 6. The CDR3 region is CASLRTGVNTEAFF. The CDR3 nucleotides are TGTGCCAGTCTTAGGACAGGCGTGAACACTGAAGCTTTCTTT. The full variable domain, its missing parts supplied by reference TRBV19 and TRBJ1-1, is DGGITQSPKYLFRKEGQNVTLSCEQNLNHDAMYWYRQDPGQGLRLIYYSQIVNDFQKGDIAEGYSVSREKKESFPLTVTSAQKNPTAFYLCASLRTGVNTEAFFGQGTRLTVV.

This chain joins TRBV7-2 and TRBJ1-2; D is unresolved. The CDR3 has 13 amino acids. V shed 4 bases and J shed 8 bases, with 14 bases lying between them. CDR1 SGHTA and CDR2 FQGNSA come from the germline V gene. The CDR3 is CASSSDLYGGYTF. The CDR3 nucleotides read TGTGCCAGCAGCTCAGACCTATATGGCGGCTACACCTTC. The whole variable domain, remainder taken from reference TRBV7-2 and TRBJ1-2, is GAGVSQSPSNKVTEKGKDVELRCDPISGHTALYWYRQSLGQGLEFLIYFQGNSAPDKSGLPSDRFSAERTGGSVSTLTIQRTQQEDSAVYLCASSSDLYGGYTFGSGTRLTVV.

The chain couples TRBV29-1 to TRBJ2-7; the D gene could be TRBD1 or TRBD2 (5 bases each). Germline assignment: CDR1 SQVTM and CDR2 ANQGSEA. The V and J ends lost 6 bases and 2 bases respectively, with 20 bases between them. CDR3 size: 15 residues. The CDR3 nucleotides read TGCAGCGTGGCCTGGGTTGGGACGGTTCCCTACGAGCAGTACTTC. Its translation is CSVAWVGTVPYEQYF.

This sequence joins TRBV10-3 and TRBJ1-3; D is possibly TRBD1 (5 bases). Between the trimmed V and J ends, which lost 7 bases and 0 bases, there was a span of 13 bases. Germline-derived CDR1 and CDR2 are ENHRY and SYGVKD. There are 15 residues in the CDR3. CDR3 DNA sequence: TGTGCCATCACCGATGACAGCGTCTCTGGAAACACCATATATTTT. Translating it yields CAITDDSVSGNTIYF.

The genes are TRBV18 and TRBJ2-4; D is unresolved. This CDR3 is 14 amino acids long. Germline values: CDR1 KGHSH, CDR2 LQKENI. Between the trimmed V and J ends, which lost 3 bases and 6 bases, there was a span of 12 bases. The CDR3 loop is CASSPPSTGNIQYF. The CDR3 DNA follows: TGTGCCAGCTCACCTCCGTCGACGGGAAACATTCAGTACTTC.

V usage is TRBV21-1 and J usage is TRBJ1-6; the listed D gene, TRBD1, was not tested against the DNA. TRBV21-1 is tagged as a pseudogene. This CDR3 is 18 amino acids long. CDR3 coding DNA: TGTGCCAGCAGCCTTATCGGACAGGTTAGCTCCTATAATTCACCCCTCCACTTT. Encoded protein: CASSLIGQVSSYNSPLHF.

V gene TRBV24-1 combines with J gene TRBJ2-3; 7 bases fit TRBD2. The germline V gene has CDR1 KGHDR and CDR2 SFDVKD. The length of the CDR3 is 15 residues. V shed 2 bases and J 3 bases; nucleotides not matched to a gene: 4. The CDR3 loop reads CATSDSGRGTDTQYF. In DNA form, the CDR3 reads TGTGCCACCAGTGATTCAGGGCGGGGGACAGATACGCAGTATTTT.

This chain connects TRBV2 to TRBJ2-2, with D tentatively TRBD1 (6 bases). The CDR3 totals 15 residues. Trimming removed 6 bases at V and 4 bases at J, with 15 bases between. The germline V gene has CDR1 SNHLY and CDR2 FYNNEI. The CDR3: CASRLQGTVTGELFF. In nucleotides, the CDR3 is TGTGCCAGCAGACTACAGGGAACCGTCACCGGGGAGCTGTTTTTT.

This sequence joins TRBV11-2 and TRBJ1-1; possible D gene TRBD1, 5 bases. The CDR3 consists of 16 residues. Per the germline V gene, CDR1 is SGHAT and CDR2 is FQNNGV. Trimming removed 5 bases at V and 4 bases at J, with 20 bases between. CDR3 amino acids: CASSMGRGGPVTEAFF. CDR3 bases: TGTGCCAGCAGCATGGGTAGGGGAGGGCCGGTCACTGAAGCTTTCTTT.

V and J are TRBV11-2 and TRBJ2-7; a possible D gene is TRBD1 (6 bases). V was pared by 3 bases and J by 4 bases, with 13 bases between. This CDR3 spans 14 amino acids. CDR1 is SGHAT, CDR2 FQNNGV, per germline. The CDR3 region has the DNA TGTGCCAGCAGCTTCGGGGACAACTCATACGAGCAGTACTTC. Translating gives CASSFGDNSYEQYF.

The rearrangement uses TRBV28 and TRBJ1-5; D ambiguous. V shed 10 bases and J shed 5 bases, with 15 bases lying between them. Germline V gene lookup returns CDR1 MDHEN and CDR2 SYDVKM. The CDR3 has 13 amino acids. CDR3 sequence: CATKSGVHQPQHF. The CDR3 bases are TGTGCCACCAAGTCCGGGGTCCATCAGCCCCAGCATTTT.

V usage is TRBV4-3 and J usage is TRBJ1-2; the D is unclear. Germline V gene data show CDR1 as LGHNA and CDR2 as YSLEER. V was clipped by 0 bases and J by 4 bases, with 18 bases between them. The CDR3 totals 17 residues. The CDR3 nucleotides read TGCGCCAGCAGCCAAGATTATTCCACCGAGGAACCCTATGGCTACACCTTC. Protein sequence: CASSQDYSTEEPYGYTF.

This chain connects TRBV5-1 to TRBJ1-2, with D perhaps TRBD1 (5 bases). The germline V and J ends were trimmed by 4 bases and 4 bases, with 11 bases remaining between them. The germline gives CDR1 SGHRS, CDR2 YFSETQ. CDR3 length: 13 residues. The CDR3 nucleotides are TGCGCCAGCAGCCCCGACAGACCCTATGGCTACACCTTC. It specifies CASSPDRPYGYTF.

The V gene is TRBV20-1, the J gene TRBJ2-5; D call uncertain. Looked up from germline, CDR1 is DFQATT and CDR2 is SNEGSKA (reference sequence). The CDR3 length is 10 residues. Trimming pared 3 bases from V and 7 bases from J, leaving 6 bases between. Here the CDR3 reads CSARAGTQYF. The CDR3 nucleotides are TGCAGTGCTAGGGCAGGGACCCAGTACTTC.

This clone appeared a single time. This chain joins TRBV6-2 or TRBV6-3 and TRBJ1-5; 8 bases agree with TRBD1. Germline loops: CDR1 MNHEY, CDR2 SVGEGT. V gave up 2 bases and J gave up 4 bases; unmatched junction bases: 4. This CDR3 is 15 amino acids long. The DNA for the CDR3 is TGTGCCAGCAGTTACCCAACAGGGGGTAATCAGCCCCAGCATTTT. This codes for CASSYPTGGNQPQHF.

CDR3 region: CASSPPTYHNEQFF. The CDR3 DNA is TGTGCCAGTAGTCCCCCCACTTACCACAATGAGCAGTTCTTC. This sequence joins TRBV19 and TRBJ2-1, with D unclear. V dropped 5 bases and J dropped 5 bases, with 13 bases sitting between them. From germline, CDR1 is LNHDA and CDR2 SQIVND (reference sequence). The CDR3 runs 14 residues.